This TCR beta chain was profiled in a study of T cells after yellow fever vaccination (dated by TCRdb to the late 2010s). For the wider study: The SMART-Seq v4 Ultra Low Input RNA kit was used to prepare libraries from fractions with low cell numbers. Bulk TCR alpha and beta repertoires were sequenced longitudinally to track T-cell clones before and after primary and booster YFV17D yellow fever vaccination. Two healthy male donors, one aged 18 to 29 and one aged 30 to 40 years, made up the cohort. Bulk PBMC replicates and cell subsets were isolated from blood drawn at multiple timepoints before and after both primary and secondary immunization.

Worth noting for this clonotype: No cognate antigen has been identified for it. Per-nucleotide qualities are absent, and no much larger clonotype sits a single base away.

This sample was sequenced with an Illumina NovaSeq 6000. TCR cDNA was made using 5'RACE template switching, a step that added a universal primer site and unique molecular identifiers. Priming for cDNA synthesis came from both the TCR alpha and TCR beta constant segments. Library amplification used two PCR steps, and the second PCR step added sample barcodes and sequencing adapters. Libraries were sequenced on Illumina HiSeq 2500 (2x100 bp) or NovaSeq (2x150 bp). The authors' pipeline ran thus. MIGEC handled demultiplexing of reads and collapsing into UMI consensus sequences, while MiXCR performed V(D)J alignment. Clonotypes responding to the vaccine were identified with edgeR on replicate PBMC samples, with the criteria of FDR below 0.01 and a log2 fold change above 5 up to day 15. Each bulk clonotype received a CD4 or CD8 identity based on whether the sequenced CD4 or CD8 repertoire contained that clonotype at higher abundance. TCRdb itself trimmed the public reads at Q25 with fastp, ran MiXCR and retained productive beta chains. Rows with one shared CDR3 protein collapse into an entry with the most common genes and DNA. The authors' filters were not applied to this entry. In this sample the table shows 250,000 to 350,000 distinct CDR3 sequences, around 4.5% of which occur a single time. The top ten clonotypes cover just under 20% of the sample.

V is cut by 4 bases and J by 4 bases, and the space between the germline ends is 13 bases. For CDR1 and CDR2, the germline V gene lists SGHTA and FQGTGA. The CDR3 spans 15 residues, from the cysteine through the phenylalanine. Just the 45-base CDR3 DNA is kept, in frame starting at base 1. Overall study outcomes, separate from this receptor: Because abundant contaminating clonotypes from the bulk population could be contained in FACS-sorted repertoires, computational filtering was required. Compared with the primary T-cell response, the secondary T-cell response was faster but weaker, reaching its peak on day 5 rather than on day 15. The study included only a couple of donors, which limits how far the findings can be generalized. After the booster, most clones that had expanded after primary vaccination were detected again (about 97% of CD4 and around nine tenths of CD8), suggesting broad maintenance of memory. A small fraction of clonotypes appeared in both the CD4 and CD8 compartments, likely as a result of convergent recombination.

According to the study, the label for this sample's treatment or condition signals: live attenuated yellow fever vaccine strain. At each blood-draw timepoint, two biological replicates of bulk PBMCs were collected. A standard Ficoll-Paque protocol was used to isolate PBMCs from peripheral blood. RNA was extracted with TriZol from bulk PBMCs, CD4 and CD8 fractions, and dextramer-positive and dextramer-negative fractions. The receptor's source is a man aged 18 to 35 who received the YFV17D yellow fever vaccine. The V gene is TRBV7-3 and the J gene is TRBJ2-2; D gene: possibly TRBD2, on 5 matching bases. Sequences were derived from PBMCs, sampled 15 days after the yellow fever booster vaccination. The DNA sequence is TGTGCCAGCAGCTGGGTCGAGGGTCGCACCGGGGAGCTGTTTTTT. This sequence encodes CASSWVEGRTGELFF.